Reported below is one TCR beta chain. As yet, its antigen is unknown. The CDR3 does not close with the conserved phenylalanine or tryptophan, likely indicating a read error. No DNA is shown, since the ends of the CDR3 on it are uncertain; the CDR3 is the one TCRdb lists. Bulk tissue was left unsorted, and RNA and DNA were co-extracted from roughly 20-30 mg of it. Every tumor specimen contained over 75% viable tumor cells. The data were taken from a study of tumor-infiltrating lymphocytes in primary liver carcinoma. Whole-study results and caveats: Only around 7.5-24% of top clones occurred in all five tumor regions. In tumor-adjacent and tumor-blood pairs, overlap was lower than in tumor region pairs.

Ends included, the CDR3 has 16 residues. Looked up from germline, CDR1 is SQVTM and CDR2 is ANQGSEA. TCR beta cDNA came from approximately 490 ng total RNA, primed with a constant-region primer. Sequencing libraries for TCR beta derived from three nested multiplex PCR rounds that used slightly modified ARM-PCR. PCR rounds one and two used TRBV1-TRBV30 forward primers with a C-beta reverse primer for about 11 cycles each. TCRdb reprocessed the multiplex PCR reads with MiXCR, giving one entry per CDR3 protein. The sample includes 90,000 to 140,000 distinct CDR3 sequences, approximately 80% seen only once; the top ten take 15% to 25%.

This TCR was recovered from a man aged 40-55 years with primary liver carcinoma and hepatitis B virus infection. This chain links TRBV29-1 with TRBJ2-2; the table gives TRBD2 as D, unverified against the DNA. What was sequenced was liver tumor tissue from sampling region 3. The subset was: tumor region T3, left-lateral pole. The CDR3 protein is CSVAGLAASNTRELLL.